The 21 T cell receptor beta chains listed next were all sequenced from one sample in a study of blood T cell repertoires in COVID-19. Data came from immunoSEQ multiplex PCR; TCRdb stores just in-frame clones and leaves some out. Among 190,000 or so clones listed, about 80% were seen once. Sequenced input: peripheral blood. The receptor source for this set is a human donor with acute or convalescent COVID-19. The donor label of this sample is uncertain.

The chain joins TRBV9 to TRBJ2-3, with D unresolved. Trimming took 0 bases from V and 2 from J, leaving 7 bases between them. The CDR3 length is 14 residues. Germline V gives CDR1 SGDLS, CDR2 YYNGEE. The CDR3 bases are TGTGCCAGCAGCGTAGGGCAGGCCACAGATACGCAGTATTTT. Translated, it gives CASSVGQATDTQYF.

The chain couples TRBV18 to TRBJ1-2; TRBD1 matches at 7 bases. The CDR3 loop spans 15 amino acids. The germline CDR1 and CDR2 sequences are KGHSH and LQKENI. V dropped 0 bases and J dropped 6; count of bases not matched to a gene: 7. Written as DNA, the CDR3 is TGTGCCAGCTCACCACCGGGCAGGGGGATGGATGGCTACACCTTC. This translates into CASSPPGRGMDGYTF. The full variable domain, its missing parts supplied by reference TRBV18 and TRBJ1-2, is NAGVMQNPRHLVRRRGQEARLRCSPMKGHSHVYWYRQLPEEGLKFMVYLQKENIIDESGMPKERFSAEFPKEGPSILRIQQVVRGDSAAYFCASSPPGRGMDGYTFGSGTRLTVV.

The chain is built from TRBV28 and TRBJ1-5, with a possible D match to TRBD1 (5 bases). The ends were cut back, 4 bases at V and 5 bases at J, with 6 bases in the middle. CDR1 and CDR2 (germline): MDHEN, SYDVKM. The CDR3 contains 12 residues. For the CDR3, the DNA is TGTGCCAGCAGTTCCAGGGATCAGCCCCAGCATTTT. Translation gives CASSSRDQPQHF.

The chain has TRBV28 and TRBJ2-1; 10 bases agree with TRBD2. V lost 8 bases and J lost 9; bases outside the gene matches: 10. Germline CDR1 MDHEN, CDR2 SYDVKM. The CDR3 contains 14 residues. The CDR3 here is CASGIAGGFSEQFF. The CDR3, as DNA: TGTGCCAGCGGTATAGCGGGAGGATTCAGTGAGCAGTTCTTC. Together with reference TRBV28 and TRBJ2-1, the CDR3 gives the full variable domain: DVKVTQSSRYLVKRTGEKVFLECVQDMDHENMFWYRQDPGLGLRLIYFSYDVKMKEKGDIPEGYSVSREKKERFSLILESASTNQTSMYLCASGIAGGFSEQFFGPGTRLTVL.

The chain joins TRBV6-5 to TRBJ2-1, with 14 bases fitting TRBD2. Germline CDR1 is MNHEY and CDR2 is SVGAGI. The V segment lost 6 bases and the J segment 9 bases; nucleotides outside the gene matches: 7. The CDR3 has 15 residues. The CDR3 spells CASRPGTSGSSEQFF. CDR3 coding DNA: TGTGCCAGCAGACCCGGGACTAGCGGGAGTAGTGAGCAGTTCTTC.

The chain combines TRBV5-8 with TRBJ2-5, with 7 bases identical to TRBD2. This CDR3 is 14 amino acids long. V shed 2 bases and J 4 bases; nucleotides not matched to a gene: 5. Looked up from germline, CDR1 is SGHTS and CDR2 is YDEGEE. CDR3 region: CASSFGLDGETQYF. The CDR3 DNA is TGTGCCAGCAGCTTCGGACTAGACGGAGAGACCCAGTACTTC.

This chain connects TRBV4-3 to TRBJ1-6, with D possibly TRBD1 on 5 matching bases. V was pared by 1 base and J by 10 bases, with 11 bases between. Germline values: CDR1 LGHNA, CDR2 YSLEER. This CDR3 spans 14 amino acids. The CDR3 bases are TGCGCCAGCAGCCAAGTCCAGGGAGGGTCACCCCTCCACTTT. Protein product: CASSQVQGGSPLHF.

The genes are TRBV11-3 and TRBJ1-1; D ambiguous. The germline CDR1 and CDR2 sequences are SGHNT and YENEEA. Trimming took 8 bases from V and 1 from J, leaving 11 bases between them. The CDR3 length is 13 residues. The CDR3 nucleotides read TGTGCCAGCTCCGCTGGGCCGAACACTGAAGCTTTCTTT. Translation: CASSAGPNTEAFF.

This clone has just a few counts. CDR3 loop: CASSPGVGSNQPQHF. The CDR3 DNA is TGTGCCAGCAGCCCCGGGGTAGGAAGCAATCAGCCCCAGCATTTT. The gene calls are TRBV7-6 and TRBJ1-5; D remains ambiguous. This CDR3 has 15 amino acids. With 5 bases removed from V and 1 base from J, the gap between germline ends came to 12 bases. Germline V gives CDR1 SGHVS, CDR2 FNYEAQ.

The J gene is TRBJ2-2, the V gene TRBV27, with 12 bases fitting TRBD2. This CDR3 has 15 residues. V was clipped by 6 bases and J by 6 bases; unmatched bases: 5. Germline values: CDR1 MNHEY, CDR2 SMNVEV (reference sequence). In nucleotides, the CDR3 is TGTGCCAGCAGGCCTAGCGGGAGGGCCCCCGGGGAGCTGTTTTTT. This encodes CASRPSGRAPGELFF.

This chain connects TRBV19 to TRBJ2-2; 13 bases fit TRBD2. J gave up 1 base and V 4 bases, and 0 bases lay outside the gene matches. CDR3 length: 16 residues. CDR1 and CDR2 from the germline V gene are LNHDA and SQIVND (reference sequence). CDR3 loop: CASSRTSGRNTGELFF. The CDR3 bases are TGTGCCAGTAGTAGGACTAGCGGGAGGAACACCGGGGAGCTGTTTTTT.

V gene TRBV5-1 combines with J gene TRBJ2-3, with D perhaps matching TRBD1 (5 bases). The V gene lost 7 bases and the J gene lost 0 bases, with 9 bases spanning the gap. The CDR3 has 13 residues. The germline V gene has CDR1 SGHRS and CDR2 YFSETQ. CDR3 amino acids: CASGAESTDTQYF. The CDR3 DNA reads TGCGCCAGCGGGGCGGAAAGCACAGATACGCAGTATTTT.

A few counts support this clone. The chain uses TRBV2 and TRBJ2-3; TRBD2 agrees at 7 bases. This CDR3 region has 15 residues. The junction had 7 bases not matched to a gene; V was cut back by 4 bases and J by 3 bases. CDR1 SNHLY and CDR2 FYNNEI come from the germline V gene. CDR3 sequence: CASSGASGGTDTQYF. For the CDR3, the DNA is TGTGCCAGCAGTGGGGCTAGCGGAGGTACAGATACGCAGTATTTT.

This clone showed up just a few times. This chain links TRBV19 with TRBJ2-2; perhaps TRBD1 as D (6 bases). This CDR3 region has 14 residues. From germline, CDR1 is LNHDA and CDR2 SQIVND (reference sequence). V was pared by 4 bases and J by 1 base, with 7 bases between. As DNA, the CDR3 is TGTGCCAGTAGTAGGACAGAGAACACCGGGGAGCTGTTTTTT. It encodes CASSRTENTGELFF.

The rearrangement uses TRBV21-1 and TRBJ1-3; TRBD1, the D gene given by the table, was not confirmed from the DNA. TRBV21-1 is reported as a pseudogene. The CDR3 contains 16 residues. The CDR3 loop reads CASSIAGGWSGNTIYF. The CDR3 region has the DNA TGTGCCAGCAGCATTGCAGGGGGGTGGTCTGGAAACACCATATATTTT.

The V gene is TRBV6-5, the J gene TRBJ1-2, with D perhaps TRBD1 (6 bases). The CDR3 runs to 15 residues. The V end was cut by 6 bases, the J end by 6 bases, with 20 bases between. Germline V gives CDR1 MNHEY, CDR2 SVGAGI. In DNA form, the CDR3 reads TGTGCCAGCAGCTCCGTTACGGGGGGCACGGATGGCTACACCTTC. It is translated as CASSSVTGGTDGYTF.

This chain uses TRBV6-5 with TRBJ1-1; TRBD1 matches 9 bases. Per the germline V gene, CDR1 is MNHEY and CDR2 is SVGAGI. The J segment lost 3 bases and the V segment lost 5 bases, leaving 7 bases of the junction unmatched. The length of the CDR3 is 15 residues. Here the CDR3 reads CASSQNRGRHTEAFF. CDR3 sequence (DNA): TGTGCCAGCAGTCAAAACAGGGGGCGGCACACTGAAGCTTTCTTT.

The V call is TRBV4-1, the J call TRBJ2-5, with TRBD2 as a possible D gene (6 bases). Per the germline V gene, CDR1 is MGHRA and CDR2 is YSYEKL. This CDR3 is 15 amino acids long. V was clipped by 4 bases and J by 5 bases, with 17 bases between them. The CDR3 DNA follows: TGCGCCAGCAGCCTCCTGGGAGGACGGGGGGAGACCCAGTACTTC. It is translated as CASSLLGGRGETQYF.

This clone occurred once. This chain connects TRBV7-2 to TRBJ2-1; unclear D gene. V was shortened by 1 base and J by 8 bases, with 15 bases between the two germline ends. The CDR3 consists of 15 residues. Germline lookup yields CDR1 SGHTA and CDR2 FQGNSA. DNA of the CDR3: TGTGCCAGCAGCTTAGTTGTATCGCAGGTGGATGAGCAGTTCTTC. Encoded protein: CASSLVVSQVDEQFF. The whole variable domain, filled in from reference TRBV7-2 and TRBJ2-1, reads GAGVSQSPSNKVTEKGKDVELRCDPISGHTALYWYRQSLGQGLEFLIYFQGNSAPDKSGLPSDRFSAERTGGSVSTLTIQRTQQEDSAVYLCASSLVVSQVDEQFFGPGTRLTVL.

For the CDR3, the DNA is TGTGCCAGCAGCCCTCGAGGGAGTTCAGATACGCAGTATTTT. It yields the protein CASSPRGSSDTQYF. The V call is TRBV9, the J call TRBJ2-3; D is perhaps TRBD2 (5 bases). This CDR3 has 14 residues. Germline V gene data show CDR1 as SGDLS and CDR2 as YYNGEE. Trimming removed 4 bases at V and 4 bases at J, with 13 bases between. The whole variable domain, remainder taken from reference TRBV9 and TRBJ2-3, is DSGVTQTPKHLITATGQRVTLRCSPRSGDLSVYWYQQSLDQGLQFLIQYYNGEERAKGNILERFSAQQFPDLHSELNLSSLELGDSALYFCASSPRGSSDTQYFGPGTRLTVL.

V gene TRBV3-1 (or the pseudogene TRBV3-2) combines with J gene TRBJ2-1; 8 nucleotides line up with TRBD2. V lost 4 bases and J lost 2; bases outside the gene matches: 10. Germline loops: CDR1 LGHDT, CDR2 YNNKEL (reference sequence). The CDR3 runs 17 residues. CDR3: CASSPKGAGVPYNEQFF. In DNA form, the CDR3 reads TGTGCCAGCAGCCCCAAGGGAGCGGGAGTGCCCTACAATGAGCAGTTCTTC.